This TCR beta chain was recorded in a study of cytotoxic CD8 clonotypes in ibrutinib-treated CLL. At the level of the study: Responses: roughly 25 partial, 2 complete; after median approximately 68 months, approximately 15 stayed remitted, approximately twelve progressed. General study points: Measured clonality at baseline was greater than in age-matched healthy donors and tracked with circulating CD8+ T-cell counts.

As concerns this clone: Its antigen is undetermined.

Data came from immunoSEQ multiplex PCR; TCRdb stores just in-frame clones and leaves some out. Here the sample spans about 300,000 clones, roughly four fifths being singletons. The germline V gene encodes CDR1 LGHNA and CDR2 YSLEER. The CDR3 totals 16 residues. With V trimmed by 2 bases and J by 7 bases, 10 bases remained unmatched. The gene calls are TRBV4-3 and TRBJ2-1; 8 positions match TRBD2. The material was PBMCs, obtained at disease progression, from a patient treated with ibrutinib. The receptor's source is a human donor with chronic lymphocytic leukemia. CDR3 nucleotides: TGCGCCAGCAGCCAAATGGGGACTAGTGCGAGGAATGAGCAGTTCTTC. This translates into CASSQMGTSARNEQFF.